Listed here are 31 T cell receptor beta chains from one sample, sequenced in a study of shared clonotypes between healthy human individuals (dated by TCRdb to the early 2020s). For the CD8 naive samples, CD45RO-negative cells were positively selected for CCR7, yielding a CD45RA+CCR7+ population from which TemRA cells were excluded. Library preparation used the immunoSEQ multiplex PCR assay. Not all clones reach the TCRdb copy of this immuneACCESS table, which keeps in-frame sequences only. Checked studies attribute under half of the gap to unresolved V genes and leave the rest unexplained. In all, the sample holds roughly 810,000 clones, and about 96% of those were seen once. The top ten clonotypes cover about 0.25% of the sample. The sequenced material came from naive CD8+ T cells sorted from blood. The cell subset or site label corresponds to: CD45RA+CCR7+. Every receptor here comes from a young man in good health.

V usage is TRBV6-1 and J usage is TRBJ2-7; 9 bases map to TRBD2. In germline, CDR1 is MNHNS, CDR2 SASEGT. The V gene end was trimmed by 1 base and the J gene end by 1 base; junction bases not matched to a gene: 2. The CDR3 is 15 amino acids. The CDR3 protein is CASSEGSGRSYEQYF. CDR3 nucleotide sequence: TGTGCCAGCAGTGAAGGGAGCGGGAGGTCCTACGAGCAGTACTTC.

The gene calls are TRBV5-1 and TRBJ2-1; 7 bases map to TRBD1. V trimming: 0 bases; J trimming: 4 bases; junction bases outside the gene matches: 4. This CDR3 contains 15 residues. CDR1 and CDR2 (germline): SGHRS, YFSETQ. The CDR3 sequence is CASSLGGTDYNEQFF. The CDR3 DNA reads TGCGCCAGCAGCTTGGGGGGGACAGATTACAATGAGCAGTTCTTC.

This sequence joins TRBV6-1 and TRBJ2-7; D is tentatively TRBD1 or TRBD2 (5 bases each). Per the germline V gene, CDR1 is MNHNS and CDR2 is SASEGT. The CDR3 runs to 13 residues. V was clipped by 7 bases and J by 0 bases, with 10 bases between them. CDR3 loop: CASKGTISYEQYF. CDR3 nucleotides: TGTGCCAGCAAAGGGACCATCTCCTACGAGCAGTACTTC.

The V gene is TRBV28, the J gene TRBJ2-1; possibly TRBD2 for D (6 bases). The CDR3 runs to 14 residues. Trimming stripped 3 bases from V and 3 bases from J, with 9 bases between. The germline V gene encodes CDR1 MDHEN and CDR2 SYDVKM. The CDR3 loop is CASSLAGNYNEQFF. CDR3 bases: TGTGCCAGCAGTTTGGCGGGAAACTACAATGAGCAGTTCTTC.

This clone was counted only a few times. The CDR3 sequence: CASRDSSNEKLFF. CDR3 DNA: TGTGCCAGCAGGGACAGTTCTAATGAAAAACTGTTTTTT. This sequence joins TRBV7-9 and TRBJ1-4, with D possibly matching TRBD1 (6 bases). Germline CDR1 is SEHNR and CDR2 is FQNEAQ (reference sequence). The CDR3 consists of 13 residues. V lost 6 bases and J 3 bases, leaving 8 bases between the germline ends.

The V and J genes are TRBV14 and TRBJ2-2; D is undetermined. The CDR3 loop spans 16 amino acids. The germline gives CDR1 SGHDN, CDR2 FVKESK. Trimming left V 3 bases short and J 6 bases short, with 17 bases between. In DNA, the CDR3 is TGTGCCAGCAGCCAGTCGGTAAAGACCTATCCCGGGGAGCTGTTTTTT. It specifies CASSQSVKTYPGELFF.

DNA for the CDR3: TGTGCCAGCAGCCCCCCCGGGACAGGGGCCTACGAGCAGTACTTC. Protein: CASSPPGTGAYEQYF. J is TRBJ2-7 and V is TRBV28; TRBD1 matches 10 bases. With 6 bases clipped from V and 2 bases from J, the junction kept 7 bases outside the gene matches. The CDR3 length is 15 residues. Germline CDR1 and CDR2: MDHEN and SYDVKM.

V usage is TRBV25-1 and J usage is TRBJ1-5; D possibly corresponds to TRBD1 (5 bases). The germline gives CDR1 MGHDK, CDR2 SYGVNS. This CDR3 spans 14 amino acids. The V end was cut by 4 bases, the J end by 6 bases, with 13 bases between. CDR3 sequence: CASSGLGAGQPQHF. CDR3 DNA sequence: TGTGCCAGCAGTGGGCTCGGGGCGGGTCAGCCCCAGCATTTT.

Concerning this clone: Other DNA sequences of this sample code for an identical CDR3. The chain recombines TRBV18 with TRBJ2-7, with TRBD2 as a possible D gene (5 bases). Deletions cut 3 bases from V and 0 bases from J, with 9 bases between. Germline CDR1 is KGHSH and CDR2 is LQKENI. This CDR3 has 14 amino acids. The CDR3 region is CASSPTGSSYEQYF. The DNA of the CDR3 is TGTGCCAGCTCACCTACGGGGAGCTCCTACGAGCAGTACTTC.

This chain joins TRBV7-9 and TRBJ2-3; weak D call: TRBD1 (6 bases). CDR1 is SEHNR, CDR2 FQNEAQ, per germline (reference sequence). CDR3 length: 17 residues. V was pared by 7 bases and J by 1 base, with 21 bases between. The CDR3 is CASIPTQEWGRTDTQYF. The CDR3 nucleotides read TGTGCCAGCATCCCAACGCAGGAGTGGGGGCGCACAGATACGCAGTATTTT.

The rearrangement links TRBV7-6 to TRBJ2-7; D uncertain. This CDR3 region has 12 residues. V lost 4 bases and J 4 bases, leaving 8 bases between the germline ends. From germline, CDR1 is SGHVS and CDR2 FNYEAQ. In DNA form, the CDR3 reads TGTGCCAGCAGCTCCCTTCCATACGAGCAGTACTTC. As protein: CASSSLPYEQYF.

The chain uses TRBV14 and TRBJ2-5, with unresolved D. The CDR3 runs 13 residues. Germline CDR1 reads SGHDN; CDR2 reads FVKESK. Trimming took 4 bases from V and 9 from J, leaving 15 bases between them. The CDR3 DNA is TGTGCCAGCAGCCCTTGGGAAGCAACGCCCCAGTACTTC. Translated: CASSPWEATPQYF.

The chain carries TRBV5-1 and TRBJ2-3; the match to TRBD1 covers 8 bases. The CDR3 totals 15 residues. Germline trimming cut 3 bases from V and 0 bases from J; bases unmatched to any gene: 3. Germline V gene sequence: CDR1 SGHRS, CDR2 YFSETQ. DNA of the CDR3: TGCGCCAGCAGCTCGGGGACAGGTAGCACAGATACGCAGTATTTT. It specifies CASSSGTGSTDTQYF.

This chain links TRBV7-9 with TRBJ2-1; the match to TRBD1 covers 7 bases. The V gene end was trimmed by 5 bases and the J gene end by 3 bases; junction bases not matched to a gene: 10. The CDR3 sequence is 16 residues long. Germline CDR1 reads SEHNR; CDR2 reads FQNEAQ (reference sequence). The CDR3 DNA sequence: TGTGCCAGCAGCATCGACCGGGACAGCTACTACAATGAGCAGTTCTTC. It encodes CASSIDRDSYYNEQFF.

This clone was detected once. A junction boundary mismatches the germline segment, possibly from a read error. The CDR3 reads CASSLKGLLETQYF. The CDR3 DNA follows: TGTGCTAGCAGCTTAAAGGGACTGCTAGAGACCCAGTACTTC. The genes are TRBV7-7 and TRBJ2-5; TRBD2 might be the D (6 bases). CDR1 is SSHAT, CDR2 FNYEAQ, per germline (reference sequence). The CDR3 length is 14 residues.

V is TRBV4-1 and J is TRBJ2-7; the D is unclear. CDR1 is MGHRA and CDR2 is YSYEKL in the germline V gene. CDR3 size: 14 residues. The ends were cut back, 0 bases at V and 2 bases at J, with 8 bases in the middle. CDR3 nucleotide sequence: TGCGCCAGCAGCCAAGATGGGGTAACCTACGAGCAGTACTTC. Protein product: CASSQDGVTYEQYF.

This rearrangement joins TRBV4-1 to TRBJ2-7, with D maybe TRBD2 (6 bases). V was cut by 0 bases and J by 7 bases, with 19 bases left in between. CDR1 is MGHRA and CDR2 is YSYEKL in the germline V gene. The CDR3 covers 16 residues. This CDR3 reads CASSQDFGAREVEQYF. CDR3 DNA: TGCGCCAGCAGCCAAGATTTCGGGGCCAGGGAGGTTGAGCAGTACTTC.

V and J are TRBV13 and TRBJ2-3; 9 bases map to TRBD1. The germline V gene encodes CDR1 PRHDT and CDR2 FYEKMQ (reference sequence). V gave up 3 bases and J gave up 5 bases; unmatched junction bases: 6. The CDR3 covers 15 residues. CDR3 amino acids: CASSFVDRGGDTQYF. CDR3 DNA sequence: TGTGCCAGCAGCTTCGTGGACAGGGGTGGAGATACGCAGTATTTT.

The chain has TRBV5-1 and TRBJ1-1, with D tentatively TRBD1 (5 bases). This CDR3 spans 13 amino acids. V was cut by 6 bases and J by 8 bases, with 17 bases left in between. Germline V gene lookup returns CDR1 SGHRS and CDR2 YFSETQ. The CDR3 DNA sequence: TGCGCCAGCAACCTCGCAGGGTCCCCCGAAGCTTTCTTT. Amino acid sequence: CASNLAGSPEAFF. Variable domain in full (rest from reference TRBV5-1 and TRBJ1-1): KAGVTQTPRYLIKTRGQQVTLSCSPISGHRSVSWYQQTPGQGLQFLFEYFSETQRNKGNFPGRFSGRQFSNSRSEMNVSTLELGDSALYLCASNLAGSPEAFFGQGTRLTVV.

The rearrangement uses TRBV9 and TRBJ1-2; 9 bases fit TRBD1. The CDR3 runs 15 residues. Germline loops: CDR1 SGDLS, CDR2 YYNGEE. V was pared by 0 bases and J by 2 bases, with 2 bases of the junction left unmatched. CDR3: CASSVVDRGNYGYTF. The CDR3 nucleotides are TGTGCCAGCAGCGTAGTGGACAGGGGAAACTATGGCTACACCTTC.

The gene calls are TRBV9 and TRBJ1-2, with D perhaps matching TRBD1 (5 bases). This CDR3 region has 15 residues. CDR1 SGDLS and CDR2 YYNGEE come from the germline V gene. V lost 4 bases and J lost 3, with 16 bases in between. The CDR3: CASSPFAGHDYGYTF. DNA for the CDR3: TGTGCCAGCAGCCCCTTCGCGGGGCATGACTATGGCTACACCTTC.

The V call is TRBV7-9, the J call TRBJ2-1; the D is unclear. With 3 bases removed from V and 6 bases from J, the gap between germline ends came to 6 bases. CDR1 and CDR2 (germline): SEHNR, FQNEAQ (reference sequence). The CDR3 has 12 residues. The CDR3 bases are TGTGCCAGCAGCTTGGGCATCAATGAGCAGTTCTTC. Protein sequence: CASSLGINEQFF.

A note on this clone: The identical CDR3 is also encoded by other nucleotide sequences in the sample. The genes are TRBV9 and TRBJ2-7, with D perhaps being TRBD1 or TRBD2 (5 bases each). V dropped 0 bases and J dropped 5 bases, with 6 bases sitting between them. CDR1 is SGDLS, CDR2 YYNGEE, per germline. This CDR3 is 12 amino acids long. Written as DNA, the CDR3 is TGTGCCAGCAGCGTAGGAGGGGACGAGCAGTACTTC. Amino acids: CASSVGGDEQYF.

The rearrangement joins TRBV7-9 to TRBJ2-7; 8 nucleotides agree with TRBD2. The junction had 7 bases not matched to a gene; V was cut back by 6 bases and J by 6 bases. Germline V lookup: CDR1 SEHNR, CDR2 FQNEAQ (reference sequence). The CDR3 has 13 residues. The CDR3, as DNA: TGTGCCAGCAGGTCGGGACTAGGGGGCGAGCAGTACTTC. Its protein product is CASRSGLGGEQYF.

V usage is TRBV11-2 and J usage is TRBJ2-7; 9 nucleotides agree with TRBD2. With 2 bases clipped from V and 6 bases from J, the junction kept 2 bases outside the gene matches. This CDR3 has 13 amino acids. Germline V gene sequence: CDR1 SGHAT, CDR2 FQNNGV. The CDR3 sequence is CASSLLSGSEQYF. The DNA of the CDR3 is TGTGCCAGCAGCTTACTTAGCGGGAGCGAGCAGTACTTC.

V and J are TRBV11-2 and TRBJ2-3; 7 positions agree with TRBD2. The CDR3 length is 17 residues. With 1 base clipped from V and 4 bases from J, the junction kept 11 bases outside the gene matches. Germline CDR1 reads SGHAT; CDR2 reads FQNNGV. This CDR3 is CASSLAGGSIGSDTQYF. The CDR3, as DNA: TGTGCCAGCAGCTTAGCGGGAGGCTCTATAGGCTCAGATACGCAGTATTTT.

The genes are TRBV9 and TRBJ1-3; D gene unclear. V was clipped by 7 bases and J by 4 bases, with 15 bases between them. The germline V gene has CDR1 SGDLS and CDR2 YYNGEE. The CDR3 is 14 residues long. This chain's CDR3 is CASRNESIGNTIYF. CDR3 coding DNA: TGTGCCAGCCGGAACGAGTCGATCGGAAACACCATATATTTT.

V is TRBV9 and J is TRBJ2-3, with D perhaps matching TRBD2 (6 bases). The CDR3 runs 14 residues. Germline CDR1 and CDR2: SGDLS and YYNGEE. The germline V and J ends were trimmed by 4 bases and 0 bases, with 9 bases remaining between them. The CDR3 sequence: CASSFGTSTDTQYF. CDR3 bases: TGTGCCAGCAGCTTTGGGACTAGCACAGATACGCAGTATTTT. Variable domain in full (rest from reference TRBV9 and TRBJ2-3): DSGVTQTPKHLITATGQRVTLRCSPRSGDLSVYWYQQSLDQGLQFLIQYYNGEERAKGNILERFSAQQFPDLHSELNLSSLELGDSALYFCASSFGTSTDTQYFGPGTRLTVL.

The rearrangement joins TRBV7-9 to TRBJ2-7, with a possible D match to TRBD1 (6 bases). The CDR3 spans 15 residues. Trimming shortened V by 4 bases and J by 5 bases, and 18 bases separated the two germline ends. Germline V lookup: CDR1 SEHNR, CDR2 FQNEAQ (reference sequence). For the CDR3, the DNA is TGTGCCAGCAGCTCCTACCTAGGACAGTTACACGAGCAGTACTTC. It specifies CASSSYLGQLHEQYF.

This clone came up once. V is TRBV5-4 and J is TRBJ2-7; 7 bases agree with TRBD1. The CDR3 length is 15 residues. V trimming: 1 base; J trimming: 3 bases; junction bases outside the gene matches: 7. The germline gives CDR1 SGHNT, CDR2 YYREEE (reference sequence). Here the CDR3 DNA reads TGTGCCAGCAGCTTGAGGCAGGGGACAGACTACGAGCAGTACTTC. This encodes CASSLRQGTDYEQYF.

This clone was found once. V usage is TRBV5-1 and J usage is TRBJ2-3; TRBD2 might be the D (6 bases). Germline loops: CDR1 SGHRS, CDR2 YFSETQ. Trimming removed 2 bases from V and 4 bases from J, with 14 bases in between. The CDR3 runs to 15 residues. CDR3 nucleotide sequence: TGCGCCAGCAGCTTCCTAGGGAGGTACGCAGATACGCAGTATTTT. Translation gives CASSFLGRYADTQYF.